This is a list of T cell receptor beta chains from one sample in a study of molecular identifiers for immune sequencing clone quantification. TCRdb independently ran MiXCR on the PCR reads; one entry per CDR3 protein. This sample has 62,000 or so distinct CDR3 sequences; 15% to 20% occur once, and the top ten carry about 1.5%. Sample: naive CD8+ T cells from blood, with Jurkat cell RNA spiked in. The receptor source for this set is a human donor in good health. Some libraries in this study had Jurkat cell RNA spiked in. Each CDR3 is given with its conserved first and last residue. Each record gives: CDR3 protein, CDR3 DNA, clone size, J gene, V gene, D gene. A D gene is named only where the DNA matches it firmly. Where a row states a size, it is once, few, many or the class of an expanded clone; other rows omit it.

CDR3aa: CASSLLQGYEQYF
CDR3nt: TGTGCCAGCAGTTTGCTGCAGGGCTACGAGCAGTACTTC
abundance: many
j_gene: TRBJ2-7
v_gene: TRBV28
d_gene: NA

CDR3aa: CASSQLGTGLGYGYAF
CDR3nt: TGTGCCAGCAGCCAGCTCGGGACAGGGCTAGGCTATGGCTACGCCTTC
abundance: NA
j_gene: TRBJ1-2
v_gene: TRBV7-9
d_gene: TRBD1

CDR3aa: CATICRGDRNQPQHF
CDR3nt: TGTGCCACCATCTGTAGGGGGGATCGCAATCAGCCCCAGCATTTT
abundance: many
j_gene: TRBJ1-5
v_gene: TRBV15
d_gene: NA

CDR3aa: CASSRDNTEAFF
CDR3nt: TGTGCCTCTTCCCGGGACAACACTGAAGCTTTCTTT
abundance: many
j_gene: TRBJ1-1
v_gene: TRBV19
d_gene: NA

CDR3aa: CASNHPTSGQETQYF
CDR3nt: TGCGCCAGCAACCACCCAACTAGCGGCCAAGAGACCCAGTACTTC
abundance: NA
j_gene: TRBJ2-5
v_gene: TRBV3-1
d_gene: TRBD2

CDR3aa: CSAKDGASGTPDHYNEQFF
CDR3nt: TGCAGTGCTAAAGATGGGGCTAGCGGGACCCCCGACCACTACAATGAGCAGTTCTTC
abundance: many
j_gene: TRBJ2-1
v_gene: TRBV20-1
d_gene: TRBD2

CDR3aa: CSARDYGIYEQYF
CDR3nt: TGCAGTGCTAGAGATTACGGGATCTACGAGCAGTACTTC
abundance: many
j_gene: TRBJ2-7
v_gene: TRBV20-1
d_gene: NA

CDR3aa: CASSLNDGNTGELFF
CDR3nt: TGTGCCAGCAGCCTTAACGACGGGAACACCGGGGAGCTGTTTTTT
abundance: many
j_gene: TRBJ2-2
v_gene: TRBV7-3
d_gene: NA

CDR3aa: CASSLSGFTEAFF
CDR3nt: TGTGCCAGCAGTTTATCAGGGTTCACTGAAGCTTTCTTT
abundance: many
j_gene: TRBJ1-1
v_gene: TRBV27
d_gene: NA

CDR3aa: CGVGINTGELFF
CDR3nt: TGCGGCGTTGGGATAAACACCGGGGAGCTGTTTTTT
abundance: few
j_gene: TRBJ2-2
v_gene: TRBV29-1
d_gene: NA

CDR3aa: CASSPGWEQYF
CDR3nt: TGTGCCAGCAGTCCCGGGTGGGAGCAGTACTTC
abundance: few
j_gene: TRBJ2-7
v_gene: TRBV28
d_gene: NA

CDR3aa: CASSPPPGANVLTF
CDR3nt: TGTGCCAGCAGCCCTCCCCCCGGGGCCAACGTCCTGACTTTC
abundance: many
j_gene: TRBJ2-6
v_gene: TRBV9
d_gene: NA

CDR3aa: CASSFYSSYEQYF
CDR3nt: TGTGCCAGCAGCTTCTACAGCTCCTACGAGCAGTACTTC
abundance: many
j_gene: TRBJ2-7
v_gene: TRBV11-2
d_gene: NA

CDR3aa: CASSFGTGSYEQYF
CDR3nt: TGTGCCAGTAGTTTCGGGACGGGGTCCTACGAGCAGTACTTC
abundance: many
j_gene: TRBJ2-7
v_gene: TRBV19
d_gene: NA

CDR3aa: CASSTRKGLQETQYF
CDR3nt: TGTGCCAGCAGTACCCGTAAGGGTTTGCAAGAGACCCAGTACTTC
abundance: many
j_gene: TRBJ2-5
v_gene: TRBV2
d_gene: NA

CDR3aa: CASSAGQQTTNEKLFF
CDR3nt: TGTGCCAGCAGCGCGGGACAACAGACAACTAATGAAAAACTGTTTTTT
abundance: many
j_gene: TRBJ1-4
v_gene: TRBV2
d_gene: NA

CDR3aa: CATQPGLAAETQYF
CDR3nt: TGTGCCACCCAACCGGGACTAGCGGCAGAGACCCAGTACTTC
abundance: many
j_gene: TRBJ2-5
v_gene: TRBV6-5
d_gene: TRBD2

CDR3aa: CASSLDMSGEQYF
CDR3nt: TGCGCCAGCAGCTTGGACATGTCTGGAGAGCAGTACTTC
abundance: many
j_gene: TRBJ2-7
v_gene: TRBV5-1
d_gene: NA

CDR3aa: CASSQGSGQETQYF
CDR3nt: TGTGCCAGCAGCCAGGGTTCGGGCCAAGAGACCCAGTACTTC
abundance: NA
j_gene: TRBJ2-5
v_gene: TRBV12-3/TRBV12-4
d_gene: NA

CDR3aa: CASGLDRGSYEQYF
CDR3nt: TGTGCTAGTGGTTTAGACAGGGGTTCCTACGAGCAGTACTTC
abundance: many
j_gene: TRBJ2-7
v_gene: TRBV12-5
d_gene: TRBD1

CDR3aa: CASSQTPVFGSTGELFF
CDR3nt: TGTGCCAGCAGCCAGACGCCGGTTTTCGGGTCCACCGGGGAGCTGTTTTTT
abundance: many
j_gene: TRBJ2-2
v_gene: TRBV3-1
d_gene: NA

CDR3aa: CASSPSALKKREEQYF
CDR3nt: TGTGCCAGCAGCCCGTCGGCGCTAAAAAAACGGGAGGAGCAGTACTTC
abundance: many
j_gene: TRBJ2-7
v_gene: TRBV7-9
d_gene: NA

CDR3aa: CACSYLAYEQYF
CDR3nt: TGTGCCTGCAGTTACCTAGCGTACGAGCAGTACTTC
abundance: NA
j_gene: TRBJ2-7
v_gene: TRBV6-5
d_gene: NA

CDR3aa: CASSLIPSGASYEQYF
CDR3nt: TGTGCCAGCAGCTTAATACCCAGCGGGGCATCCTACGAGCAGTACTTC
abundance: many
j_gene: TRBJ2-7
v_gene: TRBV7-2
d_gene: TRBD2

CDR3aa: CATSPRQGNGYTF
CDR3nt: TGTGCCACCAGCCCGCGACAGGGGAATGGCTACACCTTC
abundance: NA
j_gene: TRBJ1-2
v_gene: TRBV15
d_gene: TRBD1

CDR3aa: CASSLFGAGGITDTQYF
CDR3nt: TGCGCCAGCAGCTTGTTCGGAGCGGGGGGAATCACAGATACGCAGTATTTT
abundance: many
j_gene: TRBJ2-3
v_gene: TRBV5-1
d_gene: TRBD2

CDR3aa: CASSFRAERNTGELFF
CDR3nt: TGTGCCAGCAGCTTTCGGGCCGAACGAAACACCGGGGAGCTGTTTTTT
abundance: many
j_gene: TRBJ2-2
v_gene: TRBV5-6
d_gene: NA

CDR3aa: CASSYGLAGGQEQFF
CDR3nt: TGCGCCAGCAGCTACGGACTAGCGGGAGGTCAGGAGCAGTTCTTC
abundance: many
j_gene: TRBJ2-1
v_gene: TRBV4-3
d_gene: TRBD2

CDR3aa: CASRKWGGREKQYF
CDR3nt: TGTGCCAGCAGGAAATGGGGGGGACGGGAGAAGCAGTACTTC
abundance: many
j_gene: TRBJ2-7
v_gene: TRBV2
d_gene: TRBD2

CDR3aa: CSVVDTGELFF
CDR3nt: TGCAGCGTTGTTGACACCGGGGAGCTGTTTTTT
abundance: many
j_gene: TRBJ2-2
v_gene: TRBV29-1
d_gene: NA

CDR3aa: CASSLTGGSYEQYF
CDR3nt: TGCGCCAGCAGCCTGACAGGGGGCTCCTACGAGCAGTACTTC
abundance: many
j_gene: TRBJ2-7
v_gene: TRBV4-1
d_gene: TRBD1

CDR3aa: CASSKYSSGGSITNEQFF
CDR3nt: TGTGCCAGCAGCAAATACTCTAGCGGGGGTAGCATTACGAATGAGCAGTTCTTC
abundance: NA
j_gene: TRBJ2-1
v_gene: TRBV3-1
d_gene: TRBD2

CDR3aa: CASTPDSQETQYF
CDR3nt: TGTGCTAGTACCCCGGACAGCCAAGAGACCCAGTACTTC
abundance: few
j_gene: TRBJ2-5
v_gene: TRBV12-5
d_gene: NA

CDR3aa: CASSISGGNEQFF
CDR3nt: TGTGCCAGTAGTATCTCTGGGGGCAATGAGCAGTTCTTC
abundance: NA
j_gene: TRBJ2-1
v_gene: TRBV19
d_gene: NA

CDR3aa: CASSQDLGYESSYNSPLHF
CDR3nt: TGTGCCAGCAGCCAAGATCTGGGATACGAAAGCTCCTATAATTCACCCCTCCACTTT
abundance: many
j_gene: TRBJ1-6
v_gene: TRBV14
d_gene: NA

CDR3aa: CASSQGWATNEKLFF
CDR3nt: TGTGCCAGCAGCCAAGGGTGGGCAACTAATGAAAAACTGTTTTTT
abundance: many
j_gene: TRBJ1-4
v_gene: TRBV3-1
d_gene: NA

CDR3aa: CAWGVGGADEKLFF
CDR3nt: TGTGCCTGGGGTGTGGGGGGCGCAGATGAAAAACTGTTTTTT
abundance: NA
j_gene: TRBJ1-4
v_gene: TRBV30
d_gene: NA

CDR3aa: CASSLSPGRYQETQYF
CDR3nt: TGTGCCAGCAGCTTAAGTCCAGGGCGGTACCAAGAGACCCAGTACTTC
abundance: many
j_gene: TRBJ2-5
v_gene: TRBV7-6
d_gene: NA

CDR3aa: CASSYPRLAGGVEQFF
CDR3nt: TGTGCCAGCAGTTATCCCCGACTAGCGGGGGGTGTTGAGCAGTTCTTC
abundance: NA
j_gene: TRBJ2-1
v_gene: TRBV6-6
d_gene: TRBD2

CDR3aa: CASSESATPVPTYNEQFF
CDR3nt: TGTGCCAGCAGTGAATCCGCCACACCAGTCCCTACCTACAATGAGCAGTTCTTC
abundance: NA
j_gene: TRBJ2-1
v_gene: TRBV25-1
d_gene: NA

CDR3aa: CASSRTGRGTYEQYF
CDR3nt: TGCGCCAGCAGCCGCACAGGGAGGGGGACCTACGAGCAGTACTTC
abundance: many
j_gene: TRBJ2-7
v_gene: TRBV4-1
d_gene: NA

CDR3aa: CASSKLRNGIQETQYF
CDR3nt: TGTGCCAGCAGCAAACTGCGGAACGGGATCCAAGAGACCCAGTACTTC
abundance: many
j_gene: TRBJ2-5
v_gene: TRBV7-9
d_gene: NA